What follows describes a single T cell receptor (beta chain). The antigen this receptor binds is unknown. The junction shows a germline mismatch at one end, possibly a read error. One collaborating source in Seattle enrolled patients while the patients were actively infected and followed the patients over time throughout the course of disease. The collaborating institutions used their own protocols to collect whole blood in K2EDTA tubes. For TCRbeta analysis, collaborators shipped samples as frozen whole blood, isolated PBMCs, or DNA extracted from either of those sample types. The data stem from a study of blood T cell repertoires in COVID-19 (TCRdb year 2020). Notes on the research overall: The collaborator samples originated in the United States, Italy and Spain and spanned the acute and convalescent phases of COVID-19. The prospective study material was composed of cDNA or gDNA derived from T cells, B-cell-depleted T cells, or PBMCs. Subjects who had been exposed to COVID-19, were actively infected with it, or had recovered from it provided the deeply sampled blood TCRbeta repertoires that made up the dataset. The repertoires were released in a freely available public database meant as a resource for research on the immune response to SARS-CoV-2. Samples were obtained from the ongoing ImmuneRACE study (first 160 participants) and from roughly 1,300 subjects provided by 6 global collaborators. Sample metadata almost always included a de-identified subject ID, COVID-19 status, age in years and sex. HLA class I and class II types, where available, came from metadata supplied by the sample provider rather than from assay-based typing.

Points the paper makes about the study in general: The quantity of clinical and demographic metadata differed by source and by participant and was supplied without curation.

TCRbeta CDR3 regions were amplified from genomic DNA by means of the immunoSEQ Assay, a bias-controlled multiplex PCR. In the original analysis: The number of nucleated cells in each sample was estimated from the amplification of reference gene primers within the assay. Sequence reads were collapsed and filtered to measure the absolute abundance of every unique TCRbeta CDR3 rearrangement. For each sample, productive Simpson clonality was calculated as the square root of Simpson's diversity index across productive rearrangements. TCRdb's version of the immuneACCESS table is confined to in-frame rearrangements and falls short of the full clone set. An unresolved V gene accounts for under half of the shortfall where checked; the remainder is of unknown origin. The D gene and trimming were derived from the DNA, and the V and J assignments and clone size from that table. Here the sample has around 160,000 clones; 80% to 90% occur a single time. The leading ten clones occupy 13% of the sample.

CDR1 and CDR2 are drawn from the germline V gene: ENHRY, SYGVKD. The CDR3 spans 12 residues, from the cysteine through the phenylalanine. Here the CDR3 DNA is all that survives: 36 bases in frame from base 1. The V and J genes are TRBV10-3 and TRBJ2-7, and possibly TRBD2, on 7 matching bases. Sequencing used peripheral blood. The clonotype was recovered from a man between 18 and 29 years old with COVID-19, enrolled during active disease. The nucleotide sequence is TGTGCCATCAGGGACGGGGGGCAGGGCCCAAACTTC. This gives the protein CAIRDGGQGPNF.